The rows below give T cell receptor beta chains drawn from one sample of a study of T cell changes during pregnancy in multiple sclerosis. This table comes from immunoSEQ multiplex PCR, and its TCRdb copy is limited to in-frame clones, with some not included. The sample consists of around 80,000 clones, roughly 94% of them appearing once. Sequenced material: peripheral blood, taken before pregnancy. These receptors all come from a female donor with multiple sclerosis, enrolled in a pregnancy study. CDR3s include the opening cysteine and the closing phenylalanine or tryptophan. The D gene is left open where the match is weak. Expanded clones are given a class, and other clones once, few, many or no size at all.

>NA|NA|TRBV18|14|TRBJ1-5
TGTGCCAGCGCCCCAAAGGAGAGCAATCAGCCCCAGCATTTT
CASAPKESNQPQHF
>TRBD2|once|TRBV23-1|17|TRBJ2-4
TGCGCCAGCAGTCGGAGCGGGGCAGCGCCAGCCAAAAACATTCAGTACTTC
CASSRSGAAPAKNIQYF
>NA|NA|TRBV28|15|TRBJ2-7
TGTGCCAGCACTGTAACCGGGACTTCACCCTACGAGCAGTACTTC
CASTVTGTSPYEQYF
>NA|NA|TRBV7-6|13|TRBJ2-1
TGTGCCAGCAGCTTAGGACTCAGTAATGAGCAGTTCTTC
CASSLGLSNEQFF
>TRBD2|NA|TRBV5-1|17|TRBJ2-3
TGCGCCAGCAGCTTGGTTAGTGCGGGAGTCGGCGGAGATACGCAGTATTTT
CASSLVSAGVGGDTQYF
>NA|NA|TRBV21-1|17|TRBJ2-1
TGTGCCAGCAGCCCGATCCGGACTAGGGATGGGCACAATGAGCAGTTCTTC
CASSPIRTRDGHNEQFF
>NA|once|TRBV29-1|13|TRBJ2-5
TGCAGCGTTGTACAGGGCACGGGGGAGACCCAGTACTTC
CSVVQGTGETQYF
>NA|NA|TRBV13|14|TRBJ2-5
TGTGCCAGCAGCAGACTGGACAGTTCAGGGACCCAGTACTTC
CASSRLDSSGTQYF
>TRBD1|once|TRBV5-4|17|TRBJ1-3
TGTGCCAGCAGTCCACGGACAGGGAGAGCTTCTGGAAACACCATATATTTT
CASSPRTGRASGNTIYF
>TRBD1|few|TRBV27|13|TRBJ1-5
TGTGCCAGCAGAGGGACAGGGAAGCAGCCCCAGCATTTT
CASRGTGKQPQHF
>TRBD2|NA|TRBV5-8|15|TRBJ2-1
TGTGCCAGCAGCCTGGTAGCGGGAGGTAACAATGAGCAGTTCTTC
CASSLVAGGNNEQFF
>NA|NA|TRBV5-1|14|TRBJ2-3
TGCGCCAGCGGCGGACTATCTAGCACAGATACGCAGTATTTT
CASGGLSSTDTQYF
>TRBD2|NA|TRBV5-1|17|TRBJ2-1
TGCGCCAGCAGCCTACCCTCAGGACTAGCGGGAGGAAATGAGCAGTTCTTC
CASSLPSGLAGGNEQFF
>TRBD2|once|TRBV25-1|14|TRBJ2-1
TGTGCCAGCAGTGATATCCTAGCGGGAGATGAGCAGTTCTTC
CASSDILAGDEQFF
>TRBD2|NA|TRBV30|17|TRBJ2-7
TGTGCCTGGCTAAGATATCCCGGGACTAGCGGGAGAGGCGAGCAGTACTTC
CAWLRYPGTSGRGEQYF
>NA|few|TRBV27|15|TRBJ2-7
TGTGCCAGCAGTTTATCTTTGGGACAAGCCTACGAGCAGTACTTC
CASSLSLGQAYEQYF
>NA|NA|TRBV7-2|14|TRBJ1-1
TGTGCCAGCAGCTTGACCAGGGCCGCAAATGAAGCTTTCTTT
CASSLTRAANEAFF
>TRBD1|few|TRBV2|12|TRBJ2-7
TGTGCCAGGAGGGGACAGGGAAACGAGCAGTACTTC
CARRGQGNEQYF
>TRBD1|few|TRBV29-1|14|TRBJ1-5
TGCAGCGTCGGGACAGGGGCCAGCAATCAGCCCCAGCATTTT
CSVGTGASNQPQHF
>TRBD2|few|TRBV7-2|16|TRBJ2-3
TGTGCCAGCAGCTTTCACTCGGGCGGGAGAGCAGATACGCAGTATTTT
CASSFHSGGRADTQYF
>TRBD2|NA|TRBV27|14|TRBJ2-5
TGTGCCAGCAGACGATCAGGACTAGGGGAGACCCAGTACTTC
CASRRSGLGETQYF
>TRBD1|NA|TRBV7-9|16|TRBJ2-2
TGTGCCAGCAGCTTAAGGGGGCAGGCGTTTACCGGGGAGCTGTTTTTT
CASSLRGQAFTGELFF
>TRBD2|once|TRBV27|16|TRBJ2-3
TGTGCCAGCAGTTCAACTAGCGGGAGAGTCCGCGATACGCAGTATTTT
CASSSTSGRVRDTQYF
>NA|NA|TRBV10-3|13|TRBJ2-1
TGTGCCATCAGGGACCTAGCGACAGATGAGCAGTTCTTC
CAIRDLATDEQFF
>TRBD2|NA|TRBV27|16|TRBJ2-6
TGTGCCAGCAGTTTCGGACTAGCGACCGGGGCCAACGTCCTGACTTTC
CASSFGLATGANVLTF
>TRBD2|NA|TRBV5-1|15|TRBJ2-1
TGCGCCAGCAGCCCTCTAGCGGGAGGTGGCAATGAGCAGTTCTTC
CASSPLAGGGNEQFF
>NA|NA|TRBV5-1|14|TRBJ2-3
TGCGCCAGCAGCTTGGAGACGTCCAGGGATACGCAGTATTTT
CASSLETSRDTQYF
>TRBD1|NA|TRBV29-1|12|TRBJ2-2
TGCAGCGTCAGGACAGGGATCGGGGAGCTGTTTTTT
CSVRTGIGELFF
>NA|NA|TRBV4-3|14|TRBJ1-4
TGCGCCAGCAGCCAAGGTACAGCTAATGAAAAACTGTTTTTT
CASSQGTANEKLFF
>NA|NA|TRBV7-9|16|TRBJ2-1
TGTGCCAGCAGCTTAGGCGGTGGGAGTGCTAAAAATGAGCAGTTCTTC
CASSLGGGSAKNEQFF
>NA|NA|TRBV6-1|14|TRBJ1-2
TGTGCCAGCAGTGAAGCTCGCAGGGCGGATGGCTACACCTTC
CASSEARRADGYTF
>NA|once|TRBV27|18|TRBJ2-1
TGTGCCAGCAGTCTACAAACCATTACCCGGAGCTCCTACAATGAGCAGTTCTTC
CASSLQTITRSSYNEQFF
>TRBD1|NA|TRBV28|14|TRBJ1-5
TGTGCCAGCAGTTTAGGGACAGACCATCAGCCCCAGCATTTT
CASSLGTDHQPQHF
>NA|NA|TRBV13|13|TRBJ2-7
TGTGCCAGCAGCAAGGCGGGGATCGACGAGCAGTACTTC
CASSKAGIDEQYF
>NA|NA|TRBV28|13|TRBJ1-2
TGTGCCAGCAGTCTGACAGTTAACTATGGCTACACCTTC
CASSLTVNYGYTF
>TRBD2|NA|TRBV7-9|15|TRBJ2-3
TGTGCCAGCAGCTCGACTAGCGCCGCCACAGATACGCAGTATTTT
CASSSTSAATDTQYF
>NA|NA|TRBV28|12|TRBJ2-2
TGTGCCAGCAGTTTGCTTAGCGGGGAGCTGTTTTTT
CASSLLSGELFF
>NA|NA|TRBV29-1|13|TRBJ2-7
TGCAGCGTTGAGAGCAGGTATGGATACGAGCAGTACTTC
CSVESRYGYEQYF
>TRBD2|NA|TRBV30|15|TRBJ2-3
TGTGCCTGGAGCCCACTAGCGGGAGTGGCAGATACGCAGTATTTT
CAWSPLAGVADTQYF
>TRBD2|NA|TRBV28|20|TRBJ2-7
TGTGCCAGCAGTAGCTTTGGGGGGACTACACGGGACGCCGTAGGGAACGAGCAGTACTTC
CASSSFGGTTRDAVGNEQYF
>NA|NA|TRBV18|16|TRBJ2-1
TGTGCCAGCTCACCACGGGGCGATCCCACAGCGGGTGAGCAGTTCTTC
CASSPRGDPTAGEQFF